The source of this TCR beta chain is a study of cytomegalovirus exposure and HLA in healthy donors. For the study at large: Counted in an early data release were tens of millions of unique TCRs from HLA-typed donors. Study outcomes and limitations: The classifier, whose performance was assessed in both the original and validation cohorts, reportedly diagnosed cytomegalovirus status with high specificity and sensitivity. Cytomegalovirus association was assigned to 170 or so TCR beta chains.

In regard to this clone: No antigen is known for it.

Primers included in the PCR were 60 Vbeta and 13 Jbeta primers. Generated by immunoSEQ multiplex PCR, the TCRdb table keeps only in-frame clones and is missing some. The data contain over 120,000 clones, about three quarters of them seen just once; the ten biggest clones take up around 3.6%. Material: PBMCs. The receptor's source is a male donor in good health and CMV-seronegative.

The CDR3 nucleotides are TGCAGCGTGCGACAGGGCTCCTACGAGCAGTACTTC. This codes for CSVRQGSYEQYF. The V gene is TRBV29-1, the J gene TRBJ2-7; 7 bases align to TRBD1. Germline V gene lookup returns CDR1 SQVTM and CDR2 ANQGSEA. V was pared by 6 bases and J by 0 bases, with 2 bases of the junction left unmatched. The CDR3 has 12 amino acids.